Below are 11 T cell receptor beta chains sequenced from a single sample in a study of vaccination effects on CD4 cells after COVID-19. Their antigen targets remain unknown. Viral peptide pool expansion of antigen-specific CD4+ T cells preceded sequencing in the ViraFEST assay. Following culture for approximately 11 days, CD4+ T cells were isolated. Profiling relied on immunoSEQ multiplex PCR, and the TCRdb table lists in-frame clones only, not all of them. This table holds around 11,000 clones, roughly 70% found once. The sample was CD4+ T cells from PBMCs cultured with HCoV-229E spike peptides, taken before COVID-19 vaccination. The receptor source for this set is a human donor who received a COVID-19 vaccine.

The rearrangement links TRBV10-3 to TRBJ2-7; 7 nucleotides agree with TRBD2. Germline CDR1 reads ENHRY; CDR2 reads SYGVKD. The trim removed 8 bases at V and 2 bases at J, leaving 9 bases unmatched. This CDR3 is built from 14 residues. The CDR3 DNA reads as TGTGCCATCGGGGTGGGAGGGATCGCCTACGAGCAGTACTTC. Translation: CAIGVGGIAYEQYF.

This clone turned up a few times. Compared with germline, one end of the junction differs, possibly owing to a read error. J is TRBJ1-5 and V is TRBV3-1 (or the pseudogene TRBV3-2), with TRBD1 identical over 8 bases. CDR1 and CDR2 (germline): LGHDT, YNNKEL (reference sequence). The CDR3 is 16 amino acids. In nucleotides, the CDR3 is TGTGCCAGCAGCCAAGATTCGGCAGGGGGCAACCAGCCCCAGCATTTT. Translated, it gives CASSQDSAGGNQPQHF.

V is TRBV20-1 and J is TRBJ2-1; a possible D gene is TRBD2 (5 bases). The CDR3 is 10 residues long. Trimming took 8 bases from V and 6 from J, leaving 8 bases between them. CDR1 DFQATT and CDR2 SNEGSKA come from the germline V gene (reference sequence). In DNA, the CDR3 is TGCAGTCTTCGGGGCAATGAGCAGTTCTTC. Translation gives CSLRGNEQFF.

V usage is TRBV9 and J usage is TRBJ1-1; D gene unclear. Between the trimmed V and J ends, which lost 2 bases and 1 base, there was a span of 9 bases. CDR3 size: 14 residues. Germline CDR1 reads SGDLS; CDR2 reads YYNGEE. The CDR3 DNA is TGTGCCAGCAGCGTTGAGGTAGCGAACACTGAAGCTTTCTTT. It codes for CASSVEVANTEAFF.

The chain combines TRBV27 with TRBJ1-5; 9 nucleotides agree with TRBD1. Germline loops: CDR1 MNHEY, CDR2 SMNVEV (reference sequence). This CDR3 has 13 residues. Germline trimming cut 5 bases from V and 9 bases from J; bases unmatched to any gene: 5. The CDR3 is CASSPNRGRPQHF. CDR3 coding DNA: TGTGCCAGCAGTCCCAACAGGGGGCGGCCCCAGCATTTT.

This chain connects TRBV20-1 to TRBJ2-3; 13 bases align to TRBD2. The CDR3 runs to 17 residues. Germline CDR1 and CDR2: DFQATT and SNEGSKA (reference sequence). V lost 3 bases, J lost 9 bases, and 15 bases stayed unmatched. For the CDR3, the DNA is TGCAGTGCTAGTCTGGCCCAAAGAGGGACTAGCGGGAACACGCAGTATTTT. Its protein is CSASLAQRGTSGNTQYF.

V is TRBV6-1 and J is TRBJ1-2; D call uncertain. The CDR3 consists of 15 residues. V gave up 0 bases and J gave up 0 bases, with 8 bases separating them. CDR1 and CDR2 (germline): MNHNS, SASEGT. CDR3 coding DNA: TGTGCCAGCAGTGAAGCGGCGACCTCTAACTATGGCTACACCTTC. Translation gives CASSEAATSNYGYTF.

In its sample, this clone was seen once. The DNA for the CDR3 is TGTGCCAGCAGTGAATTAGGGTGGGCTGAAGCTTTCTTT. Its protein product is CASSELGWAEAFF. The chain links TRBV25-1 to TRBJ1-1; D is ambiguous. Deletions cut 1 base from V and 6 bases from J, with 9 bases between. CDR3 length equals 13 residues. Looked up from germline, CDR1 is MGHDK and CDR2 is SYGVNS. The full variable domain, rest sourced from reference TRBV25-1 and TRBJ1-1, is EADIYQTPRYLVIGTGKKITLECSQTMGHDKMYWYQQDPGMELHLIHYSYGVNSTEKGDLSSESTVSRIRTEHFPLTLESARPSHTSQYLCASSELGWAEAFFGQGTRLTVV.

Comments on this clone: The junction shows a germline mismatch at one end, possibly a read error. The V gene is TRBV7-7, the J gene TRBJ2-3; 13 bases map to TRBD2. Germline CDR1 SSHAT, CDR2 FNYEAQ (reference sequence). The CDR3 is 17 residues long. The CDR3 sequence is CASSPRTSGRDTDTQYF. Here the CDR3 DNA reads TGTGCTAGCAGCCCAAGGACTAGCGGGAGAGACACAGATACGCAGTATTTT.

In DNA form, the CDR3 reads TGTGCCAGCAGCTTAAACAGCCGGACTGAAGCTTTCTTT. Translated, it gives CASSLNSRTEAFF. V usage is TRBV11-2 and J usage is TRBJ1-1; D remains unclear. Trimming took off 2 bases at V and 5 bases at J, with 9 bases between the two ends. The CDR3 sequence is 13 residues long. Germline CDR1 reads SGHAT; CDR2 reads FQNNGV.

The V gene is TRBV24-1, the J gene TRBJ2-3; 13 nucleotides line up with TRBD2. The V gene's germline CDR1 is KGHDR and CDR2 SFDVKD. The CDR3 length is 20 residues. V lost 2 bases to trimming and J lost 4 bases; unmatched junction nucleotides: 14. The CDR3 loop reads CATSDWGLAGTTEGADTQYF. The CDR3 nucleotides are TGTGCCACCAGTGATTGGGGACTAGCGGGAACTACAGAAGGTGCAGATACGCAGTATTTT.